These 26 T cell receptor beta chains share one sample of origin, sequenced in a study of control samples from healthy donors and cancer patients. Assay: immunoSEQ multiplex PCR; the TCRdb copy retains only in-frame clones and omits some. The sample gives approximately 140,000 clones, roughly nine tenths of which show up once; roughly 8.7% is in the top ten. The sequenced sample consisted of blood. The receptors shown here come from a woman aged 25 to 39 in good health.

This chain links TRBV19 with TRBJ2-1, with D uncertain. The length of the CDR3 is 16 residues. V lost 7 bases and J lost 0, with 16 bases in between. The germline gives CDR1 LNHDA, CDR2 SQIVND (reference sequence). CDR3 amino acids: CASTPISRGSYNEQFF. CDR3 DNA sequence: TGTGCCAGTACCCCCATTAGCCGAGGCTCCTACAATGAGCAGTTCTTC.

V is TRBV30 and J is TRBJ2-3, with no clear D. Between the trimmed V and J ends, which lost 3 bases and 5 bases, there was a span of 12 bases. Germline loops: CDR1 GTSNPN, CDR2 SVGIG (reference sequence). This CDR3 has 13 amino acids. The CDR3, as DNA: TGTGCCTGGAGATGGGGTGCGGTAGATACGCAGTATTTT. Protein sequence: CAWRWGAVDTQYF.

This sequence joins TRBV28 and TRBJ1-5; possible D gene TRBD1, 5 bases. There are 13 residues in the CDR3. Germline-derived CDR1 and CDR2 are MDHEN and SYDVKM. V lost 7 bases and J lost 7, with 14 bases in between. The CDR3 region is CASKKTAGQPQHF. The CDR3, as DNA: TGTGCCAGCAAGAAGACAGCCGGACAGCCCCAGCATTTT. The variable domain in full, with the rest retrieved from reference TRBV28 and TRBJ1-5, is DVKVTQSSRYLVKRTGEKVFLECVQDMDHENMFWYRQDPGLGLRLIYFSYDVKMKEKGDIPEGYSVSREKKERFSLILESASTNQTSMYLCASKKTAGQPQHFGDGTRLSIL.

The chain is built from TRBV10-1 and TRBJ2-7; D remains unclear. Germline CDR1 and CDR2: WNHNN and SYGVQD (reference sequence). Trimming stripped 10 bases from V and 0 bases from J, with 13 bases between. The CDR3 spans 13 residues. CDR3 sequence: CAKTELSSYEQYF. Here the CDR3 DNA reads TGCGCCAAAACGGAGTTATCCTCCTACGAGCAGTACTTC.

The chain carries TRBV4-2 and TRBJ2-5; 7 positions match TRBD2. Per germline, CDR1 LGHNA and CDR2 YNFKEQ. The J segment lost 2 bases and the V segment lost 4 bases, leaving 10 bases of the junction unmatched. This CDR3 spans 16 amino acids. This CDR3 is CASSLMPASGQETQYF. The DNA for the CDR3 is TGTGCCAGCAGCCTCATGCCGGCTAGCGGACAAGAGACCCAGTACTTC.

V and J are TRBV9 and TRBJ2-7; possibly TRBD1 or TRBD2 for D (5 bases each). Germline loops: CDR1 SGDLS, CDR2 YYNGEE. This CDR3 is built from 15 residues. V dropped 3 bases and J dropped 6 bases, with 19 bases sitting between them. The CDR3 protein is CASSGTSGVGVEQYF. For the CDR3, the DNA is TGTGCCAGCAGCGGGACATCCGGGGTTGGGGTCGAGCAGTACTTC.

The J gene is TRBJ1-3, the V gene TRBV11-2, with D hard to call. The CDR3 extends over 16 amino acids. Per the germline V gene, CDR1 is SGHAT and CDR2 is FQNNGV. V lost 1 base to trimming and J lost 0 bases, with 10 bases between them. The CDR3 DNA sequence: TGTGCCAGCAGCTTAGCTGGCCCGGTCTCTGGAAACACCATATATTTT. Amino acids: CASSLAGPVSGNTIYF.

This clone was detected only once. The chain links TRBV5-1 to TRBJ1-1; the D is unclear. Germline CDR1 SGHRS, CDR2 YFSETQ. The CDR3 has 14 residues. The germline V and J ends were trimmed by 0 bases and 5 bases, with 11 bases remaining between them. Here the CDR3 reads CASSLARARTEAFF. For the CDR3, the DNA is TGCGCCAGCAGCTTGGCTCGGGCGCGGACTGAAGCTTTCTTT.

This chain links TRBV29-1 with TRBJ2-7; either TRBD1 or TRBD2 may fit D (5 bases each). V gave up 4 bases and J gave up 2 bases, with 18 bases separating them. CDR1 is SQVTM, CDR2 ANQGSEA, per germline. This CDR3 comprises 15 residues. The CDR3 DNA sequence: TGCAGCGTTGCCCGAGGGGTAAAAGGGACCTACGAGCAGTACTTC. The encoded protein is CSVARGVKGTYEQYF.

About this clone: Other DNA variants within this sample encode the same CDR3. The chain links TRBV29-1 to TRBJ2-1; 7 bases align to TRBD2. The CDR3 length is 15 residues. Germline CDR1 reads SQVTM; CDR2 reads ANQGSEA. V shed 6 bases and J 1 base; nucleotides not matched to a gene: 9. The CDR3 loop reads CSVVIVGGSYNEQFF. The CDR3 nucleotides are TGCAGCGTGGTCATCGTGGGAGGGTCCTACAATGAGCAGTTCTTC.

V is TRBV2 and J is TRBJ1-3; D is uncertain. In germline, CDR1 is SNHLY, CDR2 FYNNEI. This CDR3 contains 12 residues. Trimming took 6 bases from V and 8 from J, leaving 11 bases between them. The CDR3 sequence: CASRRIGDTIYF. Written as DNA, the CDR3 is TGTGCCAGCAGACGCATTGGGGACACCATATATTTT.

The chain has TRBV30 and TRBJ1-2; 8 bases are shared with TRBD1. Germline lookup yields CDR1 GTSNPN and CDR2 SVGIG (reference sequence). This CDR3 spans 13 amino acids. V shed 3 bases, J shed 3 bases, and the junction held 3 bases outside the gene matches. The CDR3 nucleotides are TGTGCCTGGAGCCTGACAGGGGACTATGGCTACACCTTC. Its translation is CAWSLTGDYGYTF.

V usage is TRBV30 and J usage is TRBJ2-1, with unresolved D. Germline lookup yields CDR1 GTSNPN and CDR2 SVGIG (reference sequence). V was shortened by 1 base and J by 8 bases, with 9 bases between the two germline ends. CDR3 length: 12 residues. The CDR3 sequence: CAWSEGSYEQFF. In nucleotides, the CDR3 is TGTGCCTGGAGTGAAGGTAGTTATGAGCAGTTCTTC.

The rearrangement joins TRBV27 to TRBJ1-2, with D maybe TRBD1 (6 bases). The germline V gene encodes CDR1 MNHEY and CDR2 SMNVEV (reference sequence). The CDR3 has 14 amino acids. Trimming shortened V by 7 bases and J by 7 bases, and 19 bases separated the two germline ends. In DNA, the CDR3 is TGTGCCAGCAAGCTCCGGGGGGCGCTTGGTGGCTACACCTTC. It is translated as CASKLRGALGGYTF.

The rearrangement uses TRBV30 and TRBJ1-1; D call uncertain. Germline V gene lookup returns CDR1 GTSNPN and CDR2 SVGIG (reference sequence). The germline V and J ends were trimmed by 3 bases and 1 base, with 6 bases remaining between them. There are 12 residues in the CDR3. CDR3 sequence reads: CAWRPANTEAFF. CDR3 coding DNA: TGTGCCTGGAGGCCGGCGAACACTGAAGCTTTCTTT. Full variable domain (rest looked up from reference TRBV30 and TRBJ1-1): SQTIHQWPATLVQPVGSPLSLECTVEGTSNPNLYWYRQAAGRGLQLLFYSVGIGQISSEVPQNLSASRPQDRQFILSSKKLLLSDSGFYLCAWRPANTEAFFGQGTRLTVV.

This chain joins TRBV28 and TRBJ2-1; possible D gene TRBD2, 7 bases. The germline V gene encodes CDR1 MDHEN and CDR2 SYDVKM. V gave up 7 bases and J gave up 7 bases, with 17 bases separating them. CDR3 length: 14 residues. The CDR3 sequence is CASTGGRDLNEQFF. The CDR3 bases are TGTGCCAGCACCGGGGGGCGAGATTTGAATGAGCAGTTCTTC.

The chain employs TRBV6-5 and TRBJ1-2; D unclear. Germline CDR1 reads MNHEY; CDR2 reads SVGAGI. CDR3 length: 14 residues. V was clipped by 3 bases and J by 4 bases, with 12 bases between them. The CDR3: CASSYLDGSYGYTF. The CDR3, as DNA: TGTGCCAGCAGTTATTTGGACGGCTCCTATGGCTACACCTTC.

The chain combines TRBV5-1 with TRBJ2-2; TRBD1 agrees at 7 bases. The V and J ends lost 0 bases and 2 bases, in that order; junction bases with no gene match: 4. In germline, CDR1 is SGHRS, CDR2 YFSETQ. The CDR3 totals 16 residues. This CDR3 reads CASSLGDRSNTGELFF. For the CDR3, the DNA is TGCGCCAGCAGCTTGGGGGACAGATCCAACACCGGGGAGCTGTTTTTT.

This chain joins TRBV10-3 and TRBJ1-1; D is possibly TRBD1 (5 bases). This CDR3 has 15 amino acids. CDR1 is ENHRY and CDR2 is SYGVKD in the germline V gene. Trimming removed 11 bases from V and 0 bases from J, with 19 bases in between. CDR3 in amino acids: CAASLSDTLNTEAFF. The CDR3 nucleotides are TGTGCCGCCTCTCTTTCGGACACCTTGAACACTGAAGCTTTCTTT.

This chain joins TRBV10-3 and TRBJ2-7; a possible D gene is TRBD2 (6 bases). Per germline, CDR1 ENHRY and CDR2 SYGVKD. V lost 2 bases and J 5 bases, leaving 13 bases between the germline ends. The CDR3 sequence is 14 residues long. In nucleotides, the CDR3 is TGTGCCATCAGTGAGCGGGGGATCACAGACGAGCAGTACTTC. Translated, it gives CAISERGITDEQYF.

Here the CDR3 DNA reads TGCAGCGTTGAGGGCGCGGGACCGCGAGTTAGGCGCAATGAGCAGTTCTTC. Protein product: CSVEGAGPRVRRNEQFF. The chain couples TRBV29-1 to TRBJ2-1, with D perhaps TRBD2 (6 bases). Trimming pared 3 bases from V and 6 bases from J, leaving 24 bases between. The CDR3 has 17 amino acids. Germline CDR1 is SQVTM and CDR2 is ANQGSEA.

The rearrangement uses TRBV10-2 and TRBJ1-2; D is unclear. With 0 bases removed from V and 5 bases from J, the gap between germline ends came to 4 bases. In germline, CDR1 is WSHSY, CDR2 SAAADI. The CDR3 contains 12 residues. The CDR3 DNA reads TGCGCCAGCAGTGAGTCGGGGTATGGCTACACCTTC. Translation: CASSESGYGYTF.

This sequence joins TRBV5-1 and TRBJ2-4; a possible D gene is TRBD1 (5 bases). V dropped 0 bases and J dropped 3 bases, with 7 bases sitting between them. This CDR3 is built from 14 residues. Germline V gene lookup returns CDR1 SGHRS and CDR2 YFSETQ. CDR3 protein: CASSLAQGKNIQYF. The CDR3 nucleotides read TGCGCCAGCAGCTTGGCCCAGGGCAAAAACATTCAGTACTTC.

This clone was recorded only once. The chain uses TRBV5-4 and TRBJ1-2; weak D call: TRBD1 (5 bases). Germline lookup yields CDR1 SGHNT and CDR2 YYREEE (reference sequence). Trimming took 1 base from V and 4 from J, leaving 11 bases between them. The CDR3 has 14 amino acids. CDR3 DNA sequence: TGTGCCAGCAGCTTGTGGGGCATTGGCTATGGCTACACCTTC. This encodes CASSLWGIGYGYTF.

The V gene is TRBV5-1, the J gene TRBJ1-1; unclear D gene. With 2 bases removed from V and 4 bases from J, the gap between germline ends came to 12 bases. The CDR3 loop spans 14 amino acids. Germline assignment: CDR1 SGHRS and CDR2 YFSETQ. The CDR3 sequence: CASSFRGIGTEAFF. In DNA form, the CDR3 reads TGCGCCAGCAGCTTCCGAGGCATTGGCACTGAAGCTTTCTTT.

The rearrangement joins TRBV2 to TRBJ2-5; D gene ambiguous. CDR3 length: 15 residues. The germline gives CDR1 SNHLY, CDR2 FYNNEI. V was trimmed by 5 bases and J by 5 bases, leaving 18 bases between them. The DNA of the CDR3 is TGTGCCAGCAGTCCCCAGTTTTATGCGGCTGAGACCCAGTACTTC. Translation: CASSPQFYAAETQYF.